This T cell receptor beta chain was sequenced during a study of blood T cell repertoires in COVID-19. Study information: In each case, the material was cDNA or gDNA derived from T cells, B-cell-depleted T cells, or PBMCs.

TCRdb's table, derived via immunoSEQ multiplex PCR, lists solely in-frame clones and lacks some. The sample shows 400,000 to 450,000 clones, around 89% of them seen only once. Seattle's cohort entered during active infection and was followed longitudinally. Germline V lookup: CDR1 MDHEN, CDR2 SYDVKM. The V gene end was trimmed by 5 bases and the J gene end by 4 bases; junction bases not matched to a gene: 6. CDR3 length equals 15 residues. The clonotype comes from a woman between 50 and 59 years old with COVID-19, enrolled during active disease. The gene calls are TRBV28 and TRBJ2-5; 11 nucleotides agree with TRBD2. Material: peripheral blood. CDR3 sequence reads: CASSTLSGGGETQYF. The CDR3 DNA reads TGTGCCAGCAGTACCCTTAGCGGGGGGGGAGAGACCCAGTACTTC.